This is a list of T cell receptor beta chains from one sample in a study of regulatory T cells in long-lasting Graves disease. TCRdb analysed the multiplex PCR reads with MiXCR anew, one entry per CDR3 protein. The sample has about 420,000 distinct CDR3 sequences; roughly 15% are singletons. This same sample was also part of a study on T cells in Graves' hyperthyroidism and ophthalmopathy.

Sequenced material: peripheral blood mononuclear cells (PBMCs), taken at new diagnosis, from a patient treated with antithyroid drugs. Every receptor here comes from a woman younger than 35 with Graves disease. CDR3s include the opening cysteine and the closing phenylalanine or tryptophan. Each record gives: V gene, J gene, CDR3 protein.

v_gene: TRBV27; j_gene: TRBJ2-2; CDR3aa: CASSQDRAYTGELFF
v_gene: TRBV20-1; j_gene: TRBJ2-7; CDR3aa: CSARASSYEQYF
v_gene: TRBV11-2; j_gene: TRBJ2-7; CDR3aa: CASSLMGAVPYEQYF
v_gene: TRBV6-5; j_gene: TRBJ1-5; CDR3aa: CASSYGQGVGQPQHF
v_gene: TRBV20-1; j_gene: TRBJ2-1; CDR3aa: CSASRTFNEQFF
v_gene: TRBV10-2; j_gene: TRBJ2-3; CDR3aa: CASSVVSPDTQYF
v_gene: TRBV25-1; j_gene: TRBJ1-2; CDR3aa: CASSDPGGYNYGYTF
v_gene: TRBV20-1; j_gene: TRBJ2-1; CDR3aa: CSANSGLVVTNEQFF
v_gene: TRBV9; j_gene: TRBJ2-7; CDR3aa: CASSPLGWRDEQYF
v_gene: TRBV28; j_gene: TRBJ2-1; CDR3aa: CASSLPLSGRTGGVF
v_gene: TRBV18; j_gene: TRBJ2-7; CDR3aa: CASSPQPSGSSYEQYF
v_gene: TRBV20-1; j_gene: TRBJ2-1; CDR3aa: CSARPIGNEQFF
v_gene: TRBV3-1; j_gene: TRBJ2-2; CDR3aa: CASSQEGSGSGYGELFF
v_gene: TRBV20-1; j_gene: TRBJ2-1; CDR3aa: CSATVTGAGEQFF
v_gene: TRBV7-9; j_gene: TRBJ1-1; CDR3aa: CASSTTGVTEAFF
v_gene: TRBV6-2/TRBV6-3; j_gene: TRBJ2-7; CDR3aa: CASSVLPGLAGLLGEQYF
v_gene: TRBV28; j_gene: TRBJ2-7; CDR3aa: CASSKGGRGYEQYF
v_gene: TRBV12-3/TRBV12-4; j_gene: TRBJ1-5; CDR3aa: CANKKGQPQHF
v_gene: TRBV28; j_gene: TRBJ2-2; CDR3aa: CASSANLAALNTGELFF
v_gene: TRBV20-1; j_gene: TRBJ2-2; CDR3aa: CSARSLAGRRELFF
v_gene: TRBV7-3; j_gene: TRBJ2-7; CDR3aa: CASSPAAGGWYEQYF
v_gene: TRBV6-1; j_gene: TRBJ1-6; CDR3aa: CASSADISYSPLHF
v_gene: TRBV7-3; j_gene: TRBJ1-1; CDR3aa: CASSLLPVRGSGTEAFF
v_gene: TRBV20-1; j_gene: TRBJ2-1; CDR3aa: CSAFPWGGRAVDEQFF
v_gene: TRBV7-8; j_gene: TRBJ1-2; CDR3aa: CASSKTGANYGYTF
v_gene: TRBV28; j_gene: TRBJ2-1; CDR3aa: CASNTNSGRAYEQFF
v_gene: TRBV3-1; j_gene: TRBJ2-5; CDR3aa: CASSQGLSETQYF
v_gene: TRBV6-1; j_gene: TRBJ2-1; CDR3aa: CASRVKGLNEQFF
v_gene: TRBV5-1; j_gene: TRBJ2-1; CDR3aa: CASSLVGGKNNEQFF
v_gene: TRBV6-1; j_gene: TRBJ1-2; CDR3aa: CASRGWTGGSNRGYTF
v_gene: TRBV20-1; j_gene: TRBJ1-2; CDR3aa: CSADPSGGYTF
v_gene: TRBV28; j_gene: TRBJ2-7; CDR3aa: CATLDSPYEQYF
v_gene: TRBV19; j_gene: TRBJ2-1; CDR3aa: CASSIPLAYEQFF
v_gene: TRBV4-1; j_gene: TRBJ2-7; CDR3aa: CASSQDVRGKDEQYF
v_gene: TRBV5-1; j_gene: TRBJ1-4; CDR3aa: CASSLGAGGTNEKLFF
v_gene: TRBV6-1; j_gene: TRBJ1-2; CDR3aa: CASSLSRGYTF
v_gene: TRBV20-1; j_gene: TRBJ2-7; CDR3aa: CSARVPRGGSGYEQYF
v_gene: TRBV3-1; j_gene: TRBJ2-1; CDR3aa: CASSQVSGGGNEQFF
v_gene: TRBV11-2; j_gene: TRBJ1-2; CDR3aa: CASNPVWSGQLFTYGGYTF
v_gene: TRBV2; j_gene: TRBJ2-7; CDR3aa: CASTLDRGEYF
v_gene: TRBV7-9; j_gene: TRBJ2-1; CDR3aa: CASSLDGGFLYEQFF
v_gene: TRBV7-3; j_gene: TRBJ1-2; CDR3aa: CASSPHGGRGYGYTF
v_gene: TRBV3-1; j_gene: TRBJ2-1; CDR3aa: CASSDGTSGYNEQFF
v_gene: TRBV20-1; j_gene: TRBJ1-2; CDR3aa: CSARSQAGSGYTF
v_gene: TRBV6-1; j_gene: TRBJ1-1; CDR3aa: CASRKTGNTEAFF
v_gene: TRBV7-9; j_gene: TRBJ2-5; CDR3aa: CASSLEQGFLETQYF
v_gene: TRBV10-1; j_gene: TRBJ2-2; CDR3aa: CASSETSGSGGELFF
v_gene: TRBV19; j_gene: TRBJ2-1; CDR3aa: CASISGQGTYNEQFF
v_gene: TRBV13; j_gene: TRBJ2-6; CDR3aa: CASSLRRDRGPLSGANVLTF
v_gene: TRBV29-1; j_gene: TRBJ1-2; CDR3aa: CSVGSQSGRSNYGYTF
v_gene: TRBV13; j_gene: TRBJ2-7; CDR3aa: CASSTSGTGFYEQYF
v_gene: TRBV28; j_gene: TRBJ2-7; CDR3aa: CASSLTGDYEQYF
v_gene: TRBV28; j_gene: .; CDR3aa: CASSSNAPTAGAGETQYF
v_gene: TRBV28; j_gene: TRBJ1-3; CDR3aa: CASSIRDSLSGNTIYF
v_gene: TRBV10-3; j_gene: TRBJ2-7; CDR3aa: CAISAVGRVSYEQYF
v_gene: TRBV12-3/TRBV12-4; j_gene: TRBJ2-2; CDR3aa: CASSIRDDGGGELFF
v_gene: TRBV19; j_gene: TRBJ2-6; CDR3aa: CASSWGDVSSGANVLTF